The 5 T cell receptor beta chains reported below all come from one sample, sequenced in a study of shared clonotypes between healthy human individuals. This table comes from immunoSEQ multiplex PCR, and its TCRdb copy is limited to in-frame clones, with some not included. The repertoire holds about 990,000 clones, with 78% as singletons. Sequences were obtained from memory CD4+ T cells from PBMCs. The subset was: CD45RA-negative fraction. Every receptor here comes from a man aged 18 to 35 in good health. Some clones in this sample may be carry-over from other donors' samples.

As to this clone: Other DNA sequences in the sample encode the same CDR3. As DNA, the CDR3 is TGTGCCAGCAGCCTTTGGACAGGGGGCGAGCAGCCCCAGCATTTT. This encodes CASSLWTGGEQPQHF. V and J are TRBV5-6 and TRBJ1-5; 11 bases line up with TRBD1. The CDR3 is made up of 15 amino acids. With V trimmed by 4 bases and J by 7 bases, 7 bases remained unmatched. Germline CDR1 SGHDT, CDR2 YYEEEE.

This clone was detected only a few times. The rearrangement joins TRBV11-2 to TRBJ2-2, with D perhaps assigned TRBD1 or TRBD2 (5 bases each). The CDR3 is made up of 15 amino acids. V shed 7 bases and J shed 7 bases, with 19 bases lying between them. CDR1 is SGHAT and CDR2 is FQNNGV in the germline V gene. In DNA, the CDR3 is TGTGCCAGCAACCATCTCAGAGGAGGACACGGGGAGCTGTTTTTT. This sequence encodes CASNHLRGGHGELFF. Together with reference TRBV11-2 and TRBJ2-2, the CDR3 gives the full variable domain: EAGVAQSPRYKIIEKRQSVAFWCNPISGHATLYWYQQILGQGPKLLIQFQNNGVVDDSQLPKDRFSAERLKGVDSTLKIQPAKLEDSAVYLCASNHLRGGHGELFFGEGSRLTVL.

J is TRBJ1-2 and V is TRBV5-5, with D maybe TRBD1 (5 bases). Trimming removed 3 bases at V and 4 bases at J, with 22 bases between. Germline V CDR1 and CDR2: SGHKS, YYEKEE (reference sequence). The CDR3 has 17 residues. The CDR3 sequence: CASSSGPTGGGIYGYTF. In DNA, the CDR3 is TGTGCCAGCAGCTCTGGCCCTACAGGCGGCGGCATCTATGGCTACACCTTC.

Turning to this clone: The junction does not match germline at one end; this may be a read error. The chain is built from TRBV18 and TRBJ1-1; D uncertain. The CDR3 contains 17 residues. Per germline, CDR1 KGHSH and CDR2 LQKENI. The chain's CDR3 is CATSLFAGGSMNTEAFF. Here the CDR3 DNA reads TGTGCCACCTCATTGTTCGCAGGAGGATCTATGAACACTGAAGCTTTCTTT.

In this sample, this clone turned up many times. This sequence joins TRBV28 and TRBJ2-2; possibly TRBD2 for D (6 bases). CDR3 size: 17 residues. The V and J ends lost 5 bases and 2 bases respectively, with 18 bases between them. Germline V gene sequence: CDR1 MDHEN, CDR2 SYDVKM. The CDR3, as DNA: TGTGCCAGCAGTCCCGCCTCGAGCGGGCTCAACACCGGGGAGCTGTTTTTT. Translated: CASSPASSGLNTGELFF.